This paragraph covers one TCR beta chain sequence. What it binds is not known. Sorted-subset replicate PCRs used roughly 180 ng DNA, 25,000 to 30,000 T cell genomes. As handled by the study authors: ImmunoSEQ only sent back junction sequences with no quality scores, so filtering was done differently. Libraries were prepared by immunoSEQ multiplex PCR; TCRdb keeps only in-frame clonotypes and omits some of them. V, J and clone size reflect that table, while D and trimming were determined from the DNA. Of 90,000 to 120,000 clones detected, around 64% appear once; the ten largest clones hold around 26%. These data are taken from a study of shared clonotypes between healthy human individuals. Overall study results and limits: The study found lower generation probabilities in non-shared clonotypes than in those shared by all four donors.

Free of recent acute infections or vaccinations, the donors were healthy HIV-negative adults. This CDR3 contains 15 residues. Per the germline V gene, CDR1 is MNHEY and CDR2 is SVGAGI. After removal of 5 bases from V and 2 bases from J, the junction contained 8 bases not matched to a gene. Material: memory CD8+ T cells sorted from blood. The subset here: CD45RO+ cells pooled with CCR7-negative TemRA cells. This clonotype was obtained from a woman younger than 45 in good health. V and J are TRBV6-5 and TRBJ2-7; 8 bases map to TRBD1. CDR3 nucleotides: TGTGCCAGCAGTCTGGGACAGGTCAGACCCTACGAGCAGTACTTC. Translated: CASSLGQVRPYEQYF.